Given below is one TCR beta chain in context. Its specificity is unknown. Sample time point: persistent/refractory GD, antithyroid drugs over 5 years with positive TRAb. PBMC RNA was the source of the TCR library. Staff drew roughly 10 milliliters of peripheral blood into EDTA tubes. The record originates from a study of regulatory T cells in long-lasting Graves disease. Findings of the study overall: Preferential use of TRBV28, TRBJ1-2 and TRBJ2-5 was seen in persistent disease. Possibly, accuracy suffered from the small sample size.

Germline V gives CDR1 DFQATT, CDR2 SNEGSKA (reference sequence). Germline trimming cut 6 bases from V and 0 bases from J; bases unmatched to any gene: 9. This CDR3 has 16 residues. Arm-PCR of CDR3 regions with iRepertoire HTBI primers generated TCR beta libraries. Each CDR3 protein is one row after TCRdb ran MiXCR on the multiplex PCR reads. The table has 650,000 to 700,000 distinct CDR3 sequences, around 30% seen once. The rearrangement links TRBV20-1 to TRBJ2-7; 12 positions agree with TRBD2. Sequences were derived from peripheral blood mononuclear cells (PBMCs), sampled when the disease was refractory, from a patient treated with antithyroid drugs. The origin of this receptor is a female donor with Graves disease. CDR3 loop: CSATGTSGSTSYEQYF. The CDR3 DNA is TGCAGTGCAACCGGGACTAGCGGGTCTACCTCCTACGAGCAGTACTTC.